Listed here are 10 T cell receptor beta chains from one sample, sequenced in a study of neurological immune-mediated disorders. TCRdb itself ran the 5' RACE reads through MiXCR, one entry per CDR3 protein. The table has 69,000 or so distinct CDR3 sequences, roughly 4.5% seen once; the top ten hold roughly 2%. The sample consisted of PBMCs. Receptor source: a woman aged 70-85 years with multiple sclerosis.

This clonotype was seen repeatedly, ten times or more. This sequence joins TRBV4-2 and TRBJ1-1; D unresolved. V lost 1 base to trimming and J lost 0 bases, with 9 bases between them. Germline V gives CDR1 LGHNA, CDR2 YNFKEQ. This CDR3 is built from 15 residues. This CDR3 is CASSQVGSLNTEAFF. The CDR3 DNA reads as TGTGCCAGCAGCCAAGTTGGGAGTCTGAACACTGAAGCTTTCTTT.

This clonotype came up many times. The genes are TRBV7-3 and TRBJ2-3; D is tentatively TRBD1 or TRBD2 (5 bases each). V was cut by 5 bases and J by 6 bases, with 21 bases left in between. Germline V gene data show CDR1 as SGHTA and CDR2 as FQGTGA. This CDR3 comprises 16 residues. The CDR3 is CASSRKGTVGSDTQYF. The CDR3 coding sequence is TGTGCCAGCAGCCGTAAAGGGACGGTGGGGTCCGATACGCAGTATTTT.

This clonotype was seen many times. The chain recombines TRBV11-1 with TRBJ1-2; 12 positions agree with TRBD1. The J segment lost 4 bases and the V segment lost 5 bases, leaving 5 bases of the junction unmatched. Germline V lookup: CDR1 SGHAT, CDR2 FQDESV (reference sequence). The CDR3 is made up of 15 amino acids. In nucleotides, the CDR3 is TGTGCCAGCAGCAAAGGGACAGGGGGCTTCTATGGCTACACCTTC. This codes for CASSKGTGGFYGYTF.

Many counts were recorded for this clonotype. This chain uses TRBV29-1 with TRBJ1-1; 10 bases are shared with TRBD1. CDR3 length: 12 amino acids. V lost 4 bases to trimming and J lost 6 bases; unmatched junction nucleotides: 2. Germline CDR1 and CDR2: SQVTM and ANQGSEA. CDR3 in DNA: TGCAGCGTTGCAGGGACAGGGGCTGAAGCTTTCTTT. Protein sequence: CSVAGTGAEAFF.

This clonotype occurred many times. The V call is TRBV25-1, the J call TRBJ2-3; TRBD2 agrees at 7 bases. Trimming took 5 bases from V and 5 from J; bases not matched to a gene: 10. CDR1 is MGHDK, CDR2 SYGVNS, per germline. The CDR3 contains 15 residues. Here the CDR3 reads CASSPFGGSVDTQYF. In DNA, the CDR3 is TGTGCCAGCAGTCCCTTTGGCGGGAGTGTAGATACGCAGTATTTT.

This clonotype has ten or more counts. The chain joins TRBV28 to TRBJ2-7; TRBD1 agrees at 11 bases. This CDR3 contains 22 residues. The germline V gene has CDR1 MDHEN and CDR2 SYDVKM. The J segment lost 6 bases and the V segment lost 6 bases, leaving 31 bases of the junction unmatched. The CDR3, as DNA: TGTGCCAGCAGGGGATTACAATACACCCTTTACTTCGGGACAGGGGGAAAGGGCGAGCAGTACTTC. Translating gives CASRGLQYTLYFGTGGKGEQYF.

This clonotype has at least ten counts. The chain recombines TRBV10-3 with TRBJ2-7; 10 nucleotides match TRBD1. The CDR3 loop spans 13 amino acids. V gave up 6 bases and J gave up 5 bases; unmatched junction bases: 4. The germline V gene has CDR1 ENHRY and CDR2 SYGVKD. CDR3 sequence reads: CAIRTDRGNEQYF. CDR3 DNA sequence: TGTGCCATCAGGACGGACAGGGGGAACGAGCAGTACTTC.

The chain recombines TRBV18 with TRBJ2-7; D is unclear. CDR3 size: 14 residues. Germline values: CDR1 KGHSH, CDR2 LQKENI. Trimming took 0 bases from V and 5 from J, leaving 11 bases between them. The CDR3 is CASSPPYPQNEQYF. The CDR3 DNA reads TGTGCCAGCTCACCACCGTACCCTCAGAACGAGCAGTACTTC.

This clonotype came up many times. This chain uses TRBV4-1 with TRBJ2-1; D is unresolved. There are 14 residues in the CDR3. In germline, CDR1 is MGHRA, CDR2 YSYEKL. V dropped 0 bases and J dropped 8 bases, with 11 bases sitting between them. CDR3 DNA: TGCGCCAGCAGCCAAGATGCCAGGTACGATGAGCAGTTCTTC. Translating gives CASSQDARYDEQFF.

Ten or more counts support this clonotype. The chain is built from TRBV2 and TRBJ1-1, with D maybe TRBD1 (5 bases). CDR3 size: 12 residues. CDR1 SNHLY and CDR2 FYNNEI come from the germline V gene. V lost 7 bases to trimming and J lost 6 bases, with 12 bases between them. The CDR3 DNA sequence: TGTGCCAGCAAACTCTGGGGGGCTGAAGCTTTCTTT. It is translated as CASKLWGAEAFF.